The 30 T cell receptor beta chains given below trace back to one sample, sequenced in a study of long-term antiretroviral therapy in people with HIV. It was version v3.0 of the immunoSEQ assay that was run at survey level. Measured with immunoSEQ multiplex PCR; TCRdb has only the in-frame clones, and not every one. The table shows about 24,000 clones, with around 86% occurring only once. The input for sequencing was unsorted PBMCs, taken at the start of antiretroviral therapy, before treatment. These TCRs come from a woman aged 18-30 years with HIV.

CDR3 residues: CASSPGTLNYGYTF. For the CDR3, the DNA is TGTGCCAGCAGTCCGGGGACGCTTAACTATGGCTACACCTTC. The chain links TRBV28 to TRBJ1-2; possible D gene TRBD1, 5 bases. CDR1 is MDHEN and CDR2 is SYDVKM in the germline V gene. Trimming took off 5 bases at V and 1 base at J, with 11 bases between the two ends. CDR3 length: 14 residues.

CDR3 amino acids: CASSQEGNTEAFF. For the CDR3, the DNA is TGTGCCAGCAGCCAAGAGGGGAACACTGAAGCTTTCTTT. The chain uses TRBV14 and TRBJ1-1; D gene ambiguous. This CDR3 contains 13 residues. The germline V and J ends were trimmed by 0 bases and 1 base, with 3 bases remaining between them. Looked up from germline, CDR1 is SGHDN and CDR2 is FVKESK.

The chain has TRBV14 and TRBJ1-2; 11 bases align to TRBD1. The CDR3 extends over 19 amino acids. V dropped 2 bases and J dropped 4; count of bases not matched to a gene: 15. Germline V lookup: CDR1 SGHDN, CDR2 FVKESK. CDR3 sequence (DNA): TGTGCCAGCAGCCAACACCGCACCGGACAGGGGGCGCGGGGCTATGGCTACACCTTC. This encodes CASSQHRTGQGARGYGYTF.

This rearrangement joins TRBV19 to TRBJ1-1, with D possibly matching TRBD1 (5 bases). Deletions cut 3 bases from V and 1 base from J, with 9 bases between. CDR3 length: 14 amino acids. Germline loops: CDR1 LNHDA, CDR2 SQIVND (reference sequence). The CDR3 coding sequence is TGTGCCAGTAGTATGGGGCACACGAACACTGAAGCTTTCTTT. This codes for CASSMGHTNTEAFF.

This chain links TRBV11-2 with TRBJ2-5, with 14 nucleotides matching TRBD2. This CDR3 comprises 16 residues. With 5 bases clipped from V and 4 bases from J, the junction kept 6 bases outside the gene matches. Germline V gene lookup returns CDR1 SGHAT and CDR2 FQNNGV. The CDR3 protein is CASSLGLAGAGETQYF. In DNA form, the CDR3 reads TGTGCCAGCAGCCTGGGACTAGCGGGGGCGGGAGAGACCCAGTACTTC.

The V and J genes are TRBV19 and TRBJ2-1, with TRBD2 matching 10 bases. The junction had 13 bases not matched to a gene; V was cut back by 5 bases and J by 0 bases. This CDR3 has 19 residues. Germline-derived CDR1 and CDR2 are LNHDA and SQIVND (reference sequence). The chain's CDR3 is CASSVTGTSDTYSYNEQFF. CDR3 DNA sequence: TGTGCCAGTAGTGTCACCGGGACTAGCGACACTTACTCCTACAATGAGCAGTTCTTC.

This clone was picked up a small number of times. The chain couples TRBV6-5 to TRBJ1-5, with D uncertain. V shed 4 bases and J shed 3 bases, with 10 bases lying between them. Germline V CDR1 and CDR2: MNHEY, SVGAGI. The CDR3 is 14 residues long. CDR3 sequence: CASSLNTANQPQHF. The DNA of the CDR3 is TGTGCCAGCAGTTTGAACACGGCCAATCAGCCCCAGCATTTT.

This clone was seen a single time. The chain employs TRBV5-4 and TRBJ2-7; possibly TRBD2 for D (7 bases). Germline values: CDR1 SGHNT, CDR2 YYREEE (reference sequence). The CDR3 totals 17 residues. Deletions cut 0 bases from V and 3 bases from J, with 19 bases between. The CDR3 reads CASSLGEGRGPFYEQYF. The CDR3 bases are TGTGCCAGCAGCTTGGGGGAGGGCAGGGGCCCCTTCTACGAGCAGTACTTC.

The rearrangement uses TRBV7-2 and TRBJ2-3; D call uncertain. Trimming shortened V by 3 bases and J by 2 bases, and 0 bases separated the two germline ends. CDR3 length equals 11 residues. The germline CDR1 and CDR2 sequences are SGHTA and FQGNSA. The DNA of the CDR3 is TGTGCCAGCAGCTTCACAGATACGCAGTATTTT. Translated, it gives CASSFTDTQYF.

V is TRBV5-4 and J is TRBJ1-2, with D possibly TRBD1 on 5 matching bases. Germline CDR1 reads SGHNT; CDR2 reads YYREEE (reference sequence). V was pared by 3 bases and J by 10 bases, with 19 bases between. The CDR3 runs 14 residues. CDR3 loop: CASSSPRDPGLYTF. CDR3 DNA sequence: TGTGCCAGCAGCTCGCCCCGGGACCCGGGCCTCTACACCTTC.

The V call is TRBV5-1, the J call TRBJ2-5; tentatively, D is TRBD2 (5 bases). The ends were cut back, 5 bases at V and 1 base at J, with 9 bases in the middle. The CDR3 has 13 residues. Germline lookup yields CDR1 SGHRS and CDR2 YFSETQ. The CDR3 protein is CASSEGFQETQYF. The DNA of the CDR3 is TGCGCCAGCAGTGAGGGCTTCCAAGAGACCCAGTACTTC.

This chain joins TRBV5-6 and TRBJ1-5; D remains ambiguous. Germline CDR1 and CDR2: SGHDT and YYEEEE. The CDR3 spans 15 residues. V shed 1 base and J shed 3 bases, with 11 bases lying between them. Written as DNA, the CDR3 is TGTGCCAGCAGCTTGTCGGGAGGCTACAATCAGCCCCAGCATTTT. Translated, it gives CASSLSGGYNQPQHF.

This chain uses TRBV2 with TRBJ2-7; D not certain. The V gene's germline CDR1 is SNHLY and CDR2 FYNNEI. The V end was cut by 5 bases, the J end by 0 bases, with 2 bases between. This CDR3 is built from 11 residues. CDR3 protein: CASSYSYEQYF. CDR3 nucleotide sequence: TGTGCCAGCAGTTACTCCTACGAGCAGTACTTC.

This chain joins TRBV6-1 and TRBJ2-7, with TRBD2 as a possible D gene (7 bases). Germline V gene data show CDR1 as MNHNS and CDR2 as SASEGT. The CDR3 consists of 17 residues. V gave up 4 bases and J gave up 0 bases, with 19 bases separating them. The CDR3: CASSATIKGGISYEQYF. In DNA, the CDR3 is TGTGCCAGCAGTGCAACTATAAAGGGGGGGATCTCCTACGAGCAGTACTTC.

The rearrangement uses TRBV27 and TRBJ2-5, with TRBD2 identical over 7 bases. CDR1 and CDR2 (germline): MNHEY, SMNVEV (reference sequence). V shed 2 bases and J 5 bases; nucleotides not matched to a gene: 8. The CDR3 has 15 amino acids. Here the CDR3 reads CASSLGQRDYETQYF. The CDR3 coding sequence is TGTGCCAGCAGTTTAGGCCAGCGGGATTATGAGACCCAGTACTTC.

V and J are TRBV4-2 and TRBJ1-1; D gene unclear. Trimming shortened V by 2 bases and J by 1 base, and 5 bases separated the two germline ends. CDR1 LGHNA and CDR2 YNFKEQ come from the germline V gene. The CDR3 has 13 residues. The CDR3 sequence: CASSQWRNTEAFF. For the CDR3, the DNA is TGTGCCAGCAGCCAATGGAGGAACACTGAAGCTTTCTTT.

The rearrangement links TRBV7-3 to TRBJ1-2, with TRBD1 as a possible D gene (5 bases). Germline V lookup: CDR1 SGHTA, CDR2 FQGTGA. Trimming shortened V by 7 bases and J by 9 bases, and 30 bases separated the two germline ends. This CDR3 has 17 amino acids. The CDR3 spells CASTPGDGRDLGWRYTF. Written as DNA, the CDR3 is TGTGCCAGCACCCCTGGGGATGGCAGGGACCTCGGCTGGCGCTACACCTTC. Complete variable domain (other parts from reference TRBV7-3 and TRBJ1-2): GAGVSQTPSNKVTEKGKYVELRCDPISGHTALYWYRQSLGQGPEFLIYFQGTGAADDSGLPNDRFFAVRPEGSVSTLKIQRTERGDSAVYLCASTPGDGRDLGWRYTFGSGTRLTVV.

This rearrangement joins TRBV6-6 to TRBJ2-7; no clear D gene. Germline CDR1 and CDR2: MNHNY and SVGAGI (reference sequence). This CDR3 is built from 13 residues. Trimming left V 3 bases short and J 3 bases short, with 9 bases between. CDR3 in DNA: TGTGCCAGCAGTTATATGGGTTTCTACGAGCAGTACTTC. Translation gives CASSYMGFYEQYF.

The chain joins TRBV15 to TRBJ1-2; no firm D call. Germline V gives CDR1 LNHNV, CDR2 YYDKDF (reference sequence). The CDR3 consists of 14 residues. Trimming cost V 5 bases and J 4 bases, with 14 bases left between them. For the CDR3, the DNA is TGTGCCACCAGCGACCGGGCCGAAGGCTATGGCTACACCTTC. It translates to CATSDRAEGYGYTF.

This chain connects TRBV4-1 to TRBJ2-7; 7 nucleotides match TRBD1. Trimming took 0 bases from V and 4 from J; bases not matched to a gene: 12. The CDR3 length is 17 residues. Germline V gives CDR1 MGHRA, CDR2 YSYEKL. CDR3 DNA sequence: TGCGCCAGCAGCCAAGATCGATCGACAGGGATCGCTTACGAGCAGTACTTC. It translates to CASSQDRSTGIAYEQYF.

The V call is TRBV29-1, the J call TRBJ1-2; 7 bases fit TRBD1. The length of the CDR3 is 18 residues. Looked up from germline, CDR1 is SQVTM and CDR2 is ANQGSEA. The V and J ends lost 0 bases and 1 base, in that order; junction bases with no gene match: 14. CDR3 sequence (DNA): TGCAGCGTTGAAGATCTTCAGACAGGGACGTGGGTTAACTATGGCTACACCTTC. It encodes CSVEDLQTGTWVNYGYTF.

The chain recombines TRBV18 with TRBJ1-5; D is unresolved. Trimming stripped 6 bases from V and 6 bases from J, with 15 bases between. The CDR3 contains 14 residues. CDR1 is KGHSH and CDR2 is LQKENI in the germline V gene. CDR3 DNA sequence: TGTGCCAGCTCCTCCGAGGCCGGCGGTCAGCCCCAGCATTTT. Encoded protein: CASSSEAGGQPQHF.

V usage is TRBV11-1 and J usage is TRBJ2-7, with D possibly matching TRBD2 (7 bases). Between the trimmed V and J ends, which lost 6 bases and 1 base, there was a span of 13 bases. CDR1 is SGHAT and CDR2 is FQDESV in the germline V gene (reference sequence). The CDR3 spans 14 residues. CDR3 coding DNA: TGTGCCAGCAGGGTTGGGGGGGCGTCCTACGAGCAGTACTTC. Its protein product is CASRVGGASYEQYF.

This clone was detected only once. The chain joins TRBV27 to TRBJ1-4; D perhaps matches TRBD1 (6 bases). The length of the CDR3 is 14 residues. Germline V lookup: CDR1 MNHEY, CDR2 SMNVEV (reference sequence). The V end was cut by 4 bases, the J end by 7 bases, with 13 bases between. The CDR3 is CASSYPGAGEKLFF. CDR3 bases: TGTGCCAGCAGTTATCCGGGGGCGGGTGAAAAACTGTTTTTT.

This clone has only one observation. The chain recombines TRBV6-5 with TRBJ2-5; D gene ambiguous. V was pared by 0 bases and J by 3 bases, with 2 bases between. Germline values: CDR1 MNHEY, CDR2 SVGAGI. CDR3 size: 12 residues. The CDR3 bases are TGTGCCAGCAGTTACTCGAAAGAGACCCAGTACTTC. Its protein product is CASSYSKETQYF.

V usage is TRBV7-3 and J usage is TRBJ2-3, with 9 bases fitting TRBD1. V lost 5 bases and J lost 1; bases outside the gene matches: 10. The CDR3 is made up of 17 amino acids. The V gene's germline CDR1 is SGHTA and CDR2 FQGTGA. CDR3 sequence reads: CASSPPPGQGGTDTQYF. Written as DNA, the CDR3 is TGTGCCAGCAGCCCACCCCCGGGACAGGGAGGCACAGATACGCAGTATTTT.

CDR3 in DNA: TGCGCCAGCAGCTCCCTGCCGGCGGACAGCTCTGGAAACACCATATATTTT. Amino acid sequence: CASSSLPADSSGNTIYF. The chain uses TRBV5-1 and TRBJ1-3; D is perhaps TRBD1 (6 bases). With 3 bases removed from V and 0 bases from J, the gap between germline ends came to 16 bases. This CDR3 is built from 17 residues. Germline assignment: CDR1 SGHRS and CDR2 YFSETQ.

The V gene is TRBV28, the J gene TRBJ2-5, with D possibly TRBD1 on 5 matching bases. Between the trimmed V and J ends, which lost 4 bases and 5 bases, there was a span of 14 bases. The CDR3 has 14 amino acids. CDR1 is MDHEN, CDR2 SYDVKM, per germline. CDR3 bases: TGTGCCAGCAGTTCCCGACAGTTTCTGGAGACCCAGTACTTC. This gives the protein CASSSRQFLETQYF. The whole variable domain, filled in from reference TRBV28 and TRBJ2-5, reads DVKVTQSSRYLVKRTGEKVFLECVQDMDHENMFWYRQDPGLGLRLIYFSYDVKMKEKGDIPEGYSVSREKKERFSLILESASTNQTSMYLCASSSRQFLETQYFGPGTRLLVL.

This clone has more than one count but fewer than ten. CDR3 DNA sequence: TGCAGTGCTAGTTGGTATTTAGGCTACACCTTC. Translation: CSASWYLGYTF. This chain joins TRBV20-1 and TRBJ1-2; D unclear. V was trimmed by 3 bases and J by 8 bases, leaving 10 bases between them. Germline CDR1 and CDR2: DFQATT and SNEGSKA (reference sequence). The CDR3 is 11 amino acids.

V gene TRBV5-1 combines with J gene TRBJ2-7, with D tentatively TRBD2 (6 bases). The CDR3 covers 18 residues. Germline V gene data show CDR1 as SGHRS and CDR2 as YFSETQ. V was pared by 3 bases and J by 7 bases, with 29 bases between. As DNA, the CDR3 is TGCGCCAGCAGCTCGGGTTATGGGCTCTCCGGGGGATCGGAAGAGCAGTACTTC. It codes for CASSSGYGLSGGSEEQYF.